This TCR beta chain is drawn from a study of tumor and adjacent non-tumor tissue in lung cancer. Study in general: Stage I to III disease affected some 11 men and several women aged roughly 30 to 76. Study conclusions and caveats: Normal lung showed higher cumulative top 100 clone frequency than tumor. Compared with tumor, normal lung showed significantly lower TCR diversity.

The CDR3 sequence is 14 residues long. Germline V lookup: CDR1 DFQATT, CDR2 SNEGSKA (reference sequence). TCRbeta libraries were built with three rounds of nested PCR, modified from ARM-PCR. One entry per CDR3 protein results from TCRdb running MiXCR on the multiplex PCR reads. The data contain approximately 140,000 distinct CDR3 sequences, roughly 66% of them seen just once; the ten biggest clones take up about 20%. No cell sorting was done before RNA was extracted from the tissue. Donors were chemotherapy-naive, newly diagnosed lung cancer surgical patients in China, August–late 2014. A word on this clonotype: Its specificity is not known. Sequence at one end of the junction differs from germline and may be a read error.

This sequence originates from a man between 60 and 70 years old with small cell lung cancer. This chain links TRBV20-1 with TRBJ1-5; D is uncertain. Sequencing was performed on lung tumor tissue. The CDR3 DNA sequence: TGCAATGCTAGTTCCGGGAATAGCAATCAGCCCCAGCATTTC. It codes for CNASSGNSNQPQHF.